A single sample gave rise to the 31 T cell receptor beta chains below, sequenced in a study of PD-L1 blockade in urothelial cancer. The time point was: peripheral blood 6 weeks after treatment start. The protocol was immunoSEQ multiplex PCR, while the TCRdb copy is restricted to in-frame clones and leaves out a portion. This sample yields around 120,000 clones, of which around 89% are seen a single time; about 1.8% belongs to the top ten. The starting material was PBMCs, obtained around atezolizumab (anti-PD-L1) treatment. These receptors were taken from a man aged 55-75 years with urothelial cancer.

This clone has a handful of counts. The chain combines TRBV5-4 with TRBJ2-2; D unresolved. V gave up 7 bases and J gave up 5 bases, with 12 bases separating them. Germline CDR1 is SGHNT and CDR2 is YYREEE (reference sequence). The length of the CDR3 is 13 residues. CDR3 region: CASGSPRTGELFF. The CDR3 DNA reads as TGTGCCAGCGGATCCCCCAGGACCGGGGAGCTGTTTTTT.

The chain has TRBV10-3 and TRBJ1-4; 11 positions agree with TRBD1. This CDR3 region has 13 residues. Per the germline V gene, CDR1 is ENHRY and CDR2 is SYGVKD. Trimming removed 8 bases from V and 7 bases from J; junction bases left unmatched: 3. The CDR3 region has the DNA TGTGCCATCGGGACAGGGGGGGCTGAAAAACTGTTTTTT. Amino acids: CAIGTGGAEKLFF.

This clone was observed once. The rearrangement links TRBV4-2 to TRBJ1-5; D unresolved. The CDR3 totals 15 residues. V lost 0 bases and J 4 bases, leaving 10 bases between the germline ends. The V gene's germline CDR1 is LGHNA and CDR2 YNFKEQ. The CDR3 here is CASSQEEAVNQPQHF. The CDR3 DNA reads as TGTGCCAGCAGCCAAGAGGAGGCGGTGAATCAGCCCCAGCATTTT.

The V gene is TRBV20-1, the J gene TRBJ2-1; 8 bases align to TRBD1. The V gene's germline CDR1 is DFQATT and CDR2 SNEGSKA (reference sequence). CDR3 size: 11 residues. J was trimmed by 13 bases and V by 0 bases; bases with no gene match: 2. The CDR3 is CSAREDRVQFF. In DNA, the CDR3 is TGCAGTGCTAGAGAGGACAGGGTACAGTTCTTC.

The chain combines TRBV5-4 with TRBJ2-1; 7 bases align to TRBD1. Germline-derived CDR1 and CDR2 are SGHNT and YYREEE (reference sequence). There are 16 residues in the CDR3. J was trimmed by 1 base and V by 5 bases; bases with no gene match: 9. This chain's CDR3 is CASSRTGVGSYNEQFF. CDR3 DNA sequence: TGTGCCAGCAGTCGTACAGGGGTCGGATCCTACAATGAGCAGTTCTTC.

The chain combines TRBV5-6 with TRBJ2-3, with 8 positions matching TRBD2. The CDR3 loop spans 17 amino acids. With V trimmed by 4 bases and J by 8 bases, 18 bases remained unmatched. The V gene's germline CDR1 is SGHDT and CDR2 YYEEEE. The CDR3 DNA is TGTGCCAGCAGCCCGGAGGGCGTGGCGCGGGGGGCTGGTACGCAGTATTTT. It encodes CASSPEGVARGAGTQYF.

The J gene is TRBJ2-1, the V gene TRBV2; the match to TRBD2 covers 8 bases. Germline V CDR1 and CDR2: SNHLY, FYNNEI. The CDR3 length is 14 residues. The trim removed 6 bases at V and 2 bases at J, leaving 3 bases unmatched. Written as DNA, the CDR3 is TGTGCCAGCAGACCGACTAGCGCCTACAATGAGCAGTTCTTC. Its protein is CASRPTSAYNEQFF.

The rearrangement uses TRBV28 and TRBJ2-7; 7 bases agree with TRBD1. Germline V lookup: CDR1 MDHEN, CDR2 SYDVKM. J was trimmed by 1 base and V by 6 bases; bases with no gene match: 6. The CDR3 runs to 14 residues. The CDR3 coding sequence is TGTGCCAGCAGCCCTCCGGGACAGTCCTACGAGCAGTACTTC. It yields the protein CASSPPGQSYEQYF.

The chain recombines TRBV9 with TRBJ2-7; the match to TRBD1 covers 7 bases. The CDR3 totals 14 residues. Germline V gene lookup returns CDR1 SGDLS and CDR2 YYNGEE. V gave up 0 bases and J gave up 5 bases; unmatched junction bases: 5. CDR3 nucleotides: TGTGCCAGCAGCGTAGCTGTACAGGGGAACGAGCAGTACTTC. This translates into CASSVAVQGNEQYF.

The chain couples TRBV18 to TRBJ1-4; 7 bases are a match to TRBD1. The CDR3 runs 14 residues. Per germline, CDR1 KGHSH and CDR2 LQKENI. After removal of 3 bases from V and 8 bases from J, the junction contained 6 bases not matched to a gene. The chain's CDR3 is CASSPGTVKEKLFF. The CDR3 nucleotides are TGTGCCAGCTCACCGGGGACAGTTAAAGAAAAACTGTTTTTT.

The CDR3: CASNTQGATPYEQYF. In nucleotides, the CDR3 is TGTGCCAGCAACACCCAGGGGGCGACTCCCTACGAGCAGTACTTC. The chain joins TRBV28 to TRBJ2-7, with 8 bases identical to TRBD1. J gave up 2 bases and V 7 bases, and 10 bases lay outside the gene matches. Germline V gives CDR1 MDHEN, CDR2 SYDVKM. This CDR3 spans 15 amino acids.

The gene calls are TRBV6-1 and TRBJ1-5; no firm D call. The V end was cut by 6 bases, the J end by 3 bases, with 15 bases between. The CDR3 is 15 amino acids. Germline CDR1 and CDR2: MNHNS and SASEGT. The CDR3 spells CASRASRTTNQPQHF. DNA for the CDR3: TGTGCCAGCAGGGCATCCCGGACTACCAATCAGCCCCAGCATTTT.

This clone was seen many times. The chain carries TRBV18 and TRBJ1-4; TRBD1 might be the D (5 bases). This CDR3 has 17 residues. Germline V gives CDR1 KGHSH, CDR2 LQKENI. V was shortened by 3 bases and J by 0 bases, with 14 bases between the two germline ends. CDR3 coding DNA: TGTGCCAGCTCACCCGGTCGACAGTCATCAACTAATGAAAAACTGTTTTTT. Residues: CASSPGRQSSTNEKLFF.

This chain links TRBV7-2 with TRBJ1-5; 10 bases line up with TRBD1. The germline gives CDR1 SGHTA, CDR2 FQGNSA. V shed 4 bases and J 6 bases; nucleotides not matched to a gene: 6. This CDR3 has 15 residues. CDR3: CASSSLGDRGQPQHF. The CDR3 DNA is TGTGCCAGCAGCTCCTTAGGGGACAGGGGTCAGCCCCAGCATTTT.

The V call is TRBV27, the J call TRBJ2-3, with D possibly TRBD2 on 6 matching bases. The CDR3 extends over 13 amino acids. Per germline, CDR1 MNHEY and CDR2 SMNVEV (reference sequence). The V gene lost 6 bases and the J gene lost 8 bases, with 15 bases spanning the gap. The DNA for the CDR3 is TGTGCCAGCAGCAATACACGGGGGACTACGCAGTATTTT. Encoded protein: CASSNTRGTTQYF.

This sequence joins TRBV9 and TRBJ1-2; D is perhaps TRBD1 (5 bases). The CDR3 is 17 amino acids. The germline V gene encodes CDR1 SGDLS and CDR2 YYNGEE. V shed 0 bases and J shed 0 bases, with 15 bases lying between them. CDR3 nucleotide sequence: TGTGCCAGCAGCGTAGCTACACGGTCGACAGCTAACTATGGCTACACCTTC. Translation: CASSVATRSTANYGYTF.

This rearrangement joins TRBV10-3 to TRBJ1-5; 8 nucleotides agree with TRBD1. Per the germline V gene, CDR1 is ENHRY and CDR2 is SYGVKD. CDR3 length equals 15 residues. V lost 3 bases, J lost 1 base, and 2 bases stayed unmatched. The CDR3 loop reads CAISEGQGSNQPQHF. As DNA, the CDR3 is TGTGCCATCAGTGAAGGACAGGGCAGCAATCAGCCCCAGCATTTT.

V usage is TRBV9 and J usage is TRBJ2-5; TRBD2 matches 7 bases. CDR3 length: 13 amino acids. Germline trimming cut 1 base from V and 7 bases from J; bases unmatched to any gene: 4. Germline V CDR1 and CDR2: SGDLS, YYNGEE. CDR3 loop: CASSVIGGGTQYF. Here the CDR3 DNA reads TGTGCCAGCAGCGTAATCGGCGGGGGGACCCAGTACTTC.

The chain carries TRBV11-2 and TRBJ1-1; no clear D. Trimming stripped 5 bases from V and 6 bases from J, with 19 bases between. CDR1 is SGHAT, CDR2 FQNNGV, per germline. This CDR3 comprises 15 residues. The CDR3 DNA sequence: TGTGCCAGCAGCGAAGGAGGGCCCCAGATCGCTGAAGCTTTCTTT. The encoded protein is CASSEGGPQIAEAFF.

This clone was picked up a small number of times. CDR3: CASKQGEGTEAFF. The CDR3 DNA reads as TGTGCCAGCAAACAGGGGGAAGGAACTGAAGCTTTCTTT. The rearrangement joins TRBV7-9 to TRBJ1-1, with TRBD1 matching 8 bases. V shed 7 bases, J shed 5 bases, and the junction held 6 bases outside the gene matches. Germline assignment: CDR1 SEHNR and CDR2 FQNEAQ (reference sequence). The CDR3 extends over 13 amino acids. Drawing the rest from reference TRBV7-9 and TRBJ1-1, the complete variable domain is DTGVSQNPRHKITKRGQNVTFRCDPISEHNRLYWYRQTLGQGPEFLTYFQNEAQLEKSRLLSDRFSAERPKGSFSTLEIQRTEQGDSAMYLCASKQGEGTEAFFGQGTRLTVV.

The genes are TRBV5-8 and TRBJ2-1, with D possibly being TRBD2 (6 bases). The CDR3 runs to 13 residues. Trimming took 4 bases from V and 15 from J, leaving 20 bases between them. Germline V gene sequence: CDR1 SGHTS, CDR2 YDEGEE. The CDR3 bases are TGTGCCAGCAGCCGATGGGGGGAACCTACGGCGTTCTTC. It specifies CASSRWGEPTAFF.

The V gene is TRBV28, the J gene TRBJ1-1; D is possibly TRBD1 (5 bases). V lost 3 bases and J lost 4, with 9 bases in between. This CDR3 spans 13 amino acids. Germline V gene sequence: CDR1 MDHEN, CDR2 SYDVKM. CDR3 sequence: CASSLGGVTEAFF. The CDR3 nucleotides read TGTGCCAGCAGTTTGGGGGGGGTCACTGAAGCTTTCTTT.

The chain links TRBV9 to TRBJ2-1, with 10 bases fitting TRBD2. Trimming took 2 bases from V and 7 from J; bases not matched to a gene: 6. Germline lookup yields CDR1 SGDLS and CDR2 YYNGEE. The CDR3 loop spans 15 amino acids. CDR3 bases: TGTGCCAGCAGCGTCCTAGCGGGGGCGGGTAATGAGCAGTTCTTC. Its protein product is CASSVLAGAGNEQFF.

This chain joins TRBV6-1 and TRBJ1-5; 8 nucleotides match TRBD1. The CDR3 spans 17 residues. V was pared by 1 base and J by 0 bases, with 5 bases of the junction left unmatched. Per the germline V gene, CDR1 is MNHNS and CDR2 is SASEGT. The CDR3, as DNA: TGTGCCAGCAGTGAAGTTGTGACAGGGGTTAGCAATCAGCCCCAGCATTTT. Its translation: CASSEVVTGVSNQPQHF.

In this sample, this clone turned up a few times. The V call is TRBV2, the J call TRBJ1-6, with D uncertain. Trimming removed 3 bases at V and 8 bases at J, with 2 bases between. The CDR3 has 11 amino acids. Germline V gene data show CDR1 as SNHLY and CDR2 as FYNNEI. In DNA, the CDR3 is TGTGCCAGCAGTGACGATTCACCCCTCCACTTT. Residues: CASSDDSPLHF. Combining the CDR3 with reference TRBV2 and TRBJ1-6 gives the whole variable domain EPEVTQTPSHQVTQMGQEVILRCVPISNHLYFYWYRQILGQKVEFLVSFYNNEISEKSEIFDDQFSVERPDGSNFTLKIRSTKLEDSAMYFCASSDDSPLHFGNGTRLTVT.

The V and J genes are TRBV28 and TRBJ2-1, with 9 bases that match TRBD2. Germline-derived CDR1 and CDR2 are MDHEN and SYDVKM. J was trimmed by 6 bases and V by 6 bases; bases with no gene match: 6. This CDR3 is 14 amino acids long. CDR3 nucleotide sequence: TGTGCCAGCAGCTGGGGCGGGAGGGTCAATGAGCAGTTCTTC. As protein: CASSWGGRVNEQFF.

The CDR3 here is CASSLSGVPSYEQYF. CDR3 nucleotides: TGTGCCAGCAGCTTGTCCGGGGTACCCTCCTACGAGCAGTACTTC. The rearrangement links TRBV5-5 to TRBJ2-7; weak D call: TRBD2 (5 bases). CDR3 length: 15 amino acids. Germline CDR1 and CDR2: SGHKS and YYEKEE (reference sequence). V shed 1 base and J shed 0 bases, with 11 bases lying between them.

The chain uses TRBV19 and TRBJ1-5; D is possibly TRBD1 (5 bases). The CDR3 is 15 amino acids. The ends were cut back, 3 bases at V and 5 bases at J, with 14 bases in the middle. In germline, CDR1 is LNHDA, CDR2 SQIVND (reference sequence). CDR3 loop: CASSIGLGGYQPQHF. The CDR3 DNA reads TGTGCCAGTAGTATTGGCCTGGGGGGTTATCAGCCCCAGCATTTT. Full variable domain (missing parts from reference TRBV19 and TRBJ1-5): DGGITQSPKYLFRKEGQNVTLSCEQNLNHDAMYWYRQDPGQGLRLIYYSQIVNDFQKGDIAEGYSVSREKKESFPLTVTSAQKNPTAFYLCASSIGLGGYQPQHFGDGTRLSIL.

The V gene is TRBV5-8, the J gene TRBJ2-2; no firm D call. Germline loops: CDR1 SGHTS, CDR2 YDEGEE. Trimming left V 1 base short and J 4 bases short, with 5 bases between. The CDR3 covers 13 residues. Here the CDR3 reads CASSLYSTGELFF. The CDR3 region has the DNA TGTGCCAGCAGCTTGTACTCCACCGGGGAGCTGTTTTTT.

This rearrangement joins TRBV27 to TRBJ2-7; maybe TRBD1 (5 bases). The CDR3 extends over 16 amino acids. Germline V lookup: CDR1 MNHEY, CDR2 SMNVEV (reference sequence). Trimming shortened V by 5 bases and J by 9 bases, and 26 bases separated the two germline ends. In DNA, the CDR3 is TGTGCCAGCAGTGACAGACCTGGATACGAATTTAAGGCGCAGTACTTC. Encoded protein: CASSDRPGYEFKAQYF.

This chain joins TRBV4-1 and TRBJ2-7; no clear D. This CDR3 is built from 13 residues. Trimming removed 0 bases at V and 7 bases at J, with 10 bases between. CDR1 and CDR2 (germline): MGHRA, YSYEKL. CDR3: CASSQDHEREQYF. In DNA, the CDR3 is TGCGCCAGCAGCCAAGATCACGAGCGAGAGCAGTACTTC.